This T cell receptor (beta chain) appears in the sequencing data of a study of tumor and adjacent non-tumor tissue in lung cancer. The library came from three nested PCR rounds adapted from ARM-PCR protocols. Using its own MiXCR run on the multiplex PCR reads, TCRdb lists one record per CDR3 protein. The sample has about 66,000 distinct CDR3 sequences, 73% seen once. Study-level findings and limits: Compared with tumor, normal lung showed significantly lower TCR diversity.

A word on this clonotype: Its matching antigen is unknown.

In germline, CDR1 is SGHNT, CDR2 YYREEE (reference sequence). Trimming took off 4 bases at V and 5 bases at J, with 20 bases between the two ends. The CDR3 has 16 residues. This sample's RNA came from whole unsorted tissue. Chemotherapy-naive patients with new lung cancer underwent thoracic surgery in China, August–November 2014. The specimen was lung tumor tissue. The clonotype was recovered from a man in his sixties with non-small cell lung cancer. The V and J genes are TRBV5-4 and TRBJ2-3; the D is unclear. The CDR3 sequence is CASSHIELEPGDTQYF. The CDR3 DNA sequence: TGTGCCAGCAGCCATATCGAACTGGAGCCGGGAGATACGCAGTATTTT.